The present TCR beta chain was sequenced within a study of response to subunit inactivated influenza vaccine. Points on this clonotype: What it binds is unknown.

Using its own MiXCR run on the RT-PCR reads, TCRdb lists one record per CDR3 protein. This table has more than 550,000 distinct CDR3 sequences, 11% appearing once. V was clipped by 2 bases and J by 7 bases, with 11 bases between them. The CDR3 contains 13 residues. Germline V CDR1 and CDR2: SGHTA, FQGNSA. Study-wide findings and caveats: Each seasonal influenza vaccination recruits few new T cells, the authors suggested.

In addition, the sample was reused for a study of T cells expressing NK-cell markers. That paper states: With UMIs, 5'RACE template switching was used to make TCR beta cDNA.

The clonotype originates from a man in his forties or fifties who received an inactivated influenza vaccine. Sequencing used PBMCs from blood, obtained on the day of vaccination. J is TRBJ1-1 and V is TRBV7-2; no definite D call. CDR3 DNA sequence: TGTGCCAGCAGCTTATGGGAACAGCATGAAGCTTTCTTT. It codes for CASSLWEQHEAFF.